This TCR beta chain came from a study of T cells in tuberculosis. The protocol was immunoSEQ multiplex PCR, while the TCRdb copy is restricted to in-frame clones and leaves out a portion. The table has 25,000 to 35,000 clones, roughly 94% seen once. The time point here: new active TB diagnosis, blood taken before or within 7 days of starting treatment. This CDR3 has 13 residues. Germline loops: CDR1 SQVTM, CDR2 ANQGSEA. Trimming cost V 1 base and J 1 base, with 7 bases left between them. Sequenced here: PBMCs, sampled at tuberculosis diagnosis. The receptor's source is an adult with tuberculosis. Some clones in this sample may be carry-over from other donors' samples. The V call is TRBV29-1, the J call TRBJ1-1, with D unclear. This CDR3 reads CSVEVGGNTEAFF. In DNA, the CDR3 is TGCAGCGTTGAAGTCGGAGGGAACACTGAAGCTTTCTTT.